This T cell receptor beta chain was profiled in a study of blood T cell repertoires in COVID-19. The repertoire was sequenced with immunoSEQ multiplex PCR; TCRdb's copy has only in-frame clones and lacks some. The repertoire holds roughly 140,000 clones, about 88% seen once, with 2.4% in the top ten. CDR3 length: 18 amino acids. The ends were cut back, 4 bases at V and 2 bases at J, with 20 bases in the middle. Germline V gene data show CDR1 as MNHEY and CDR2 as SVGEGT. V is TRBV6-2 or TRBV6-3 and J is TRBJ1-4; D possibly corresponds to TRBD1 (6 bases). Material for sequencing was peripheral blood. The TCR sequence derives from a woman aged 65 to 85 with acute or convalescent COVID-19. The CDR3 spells CASSFSSGQFTTNEKLFF. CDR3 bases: TGTGCCAGCAGTTTTTCCAGCGGACAGTTTACGACTAATGAAAAACTGTTTTTT.